These 15 T cell receptor beta chains were all obtained from the same sample, sequenced in a study of blood T cell repertoires in COVID-19. The repertoire was sequenced with immunoSEQ multiplex PCR; TCRdb's copy has only in-frame clones and lacks some. The sample lists approximately 110,000 clones; 92% were seen once. The sequenced material came from peripheral blood. The receptors shown here come from a man aged 50 to 60 with COVID-19, enrolled during active disease.

The chain employs TRBV20-1 and TRBJ2-1; TRBD2 matches 10 bases. The length of the CDR3 is 16 residues. Germline V lookup: CDR1 DFQATT, CDR2 SNEGSKA (reference sequence). Germline trimming cut 3 bases from V and 1 base from J; bases unmatched to any gene: 6. The CDR3 loop is CSASSAAGGSYNEQFF. The CDR3 DNA follows: TGCAGTGCTAGTTCAGCAGCGGGAGGGTCCTACAATGAGCAGTTCTTC.

The V call is TRBV6-6, the J call TRBJ1-1, with D tentatively TRBD1 (5 bases). The CDR3 totals 14 residues. Trimming removed 0 bases from V and 3 bases from J, with 8 bases in between. From germline, CDR1 is MNHNY and CDR2 SVGAGI (reference sequence). CDR3 in DNA: TGTGCCAGCAGTTACTCAGGGGAAGACACTGAAGCTTTCTTT. Amino acid sequence: CASSYSGEDTEAFF.

V is TRBV19 and J is TRBJ2-1; D unresolved. The ends were cut back, 3 bases at V and 4 bases at J, with 13 bases in the middle. Germline V gene data show CDR1 as LNHDA and CDR2 as SQIVND (reference sequence). This CDR3 contains 15 residues. CDR3 loop: CASSIRQERYNEQFF. The CDR3, as DNA: TGTGCCAGTAGTATCCGGCAGGAACGTTACAATGAGCAGTTCTTC.

The chain joins TRBV4-1 to TRBJ2-5; the D gene is possibly TRBD1 (6 bases). V gave up 5 bases and J gave up 5 bases, with 15 bases separating them. Germline values: CDR1 MGHRA, CDR2 YSYEKL. CDR3 size: 14 residues. The CDR3: CASSRRGFEETQYF. Here the CDR3 DNA reads TGCGCCAGCAGCAGAAGGGGGTTCGAGGAGACCCAGTACTTC.

This clone has only a few counts. The chain carries TRBV2 and TRBJ1-5; D might be TRBD1 (5 bases). Germline V lookup: CDR1 SNHLY, CDR2 FYNNEI. Trimming shortened V by 3 bases and J by 0 bases, and 6 bases separated the two germline ends. The CDR3 runs 14 residues. Here the CDR3 DNA reads TGTGCCAGCAGTGAGGGACTTAGCAATCAGCCCCAGCATTTT. Its protein product is CASSEGLSNQPQHF.

The chain is built from TRBV27 and TRBJ2-6, with a tentative D call TRBD1 (6 bases). The ends were cut back, 8 bases at V and 2 bases at J, with 7 bases in the middle. This CDR3 has 13 residues. Germline V gene sequence: CDR1 MNHEY, CDR2 SMNVEV (reference sequence). CDR3 sequence: CASGQTGANVLTF. The CDR3 bases are TGTGCCAGCGGACAGACTGGGGCCAACGTCCTGACTTTC.

As DNA, the CDR3 is TGTGCCAGCTCACCATCCGGGTTCAGCAATCAGCCCCAGCATTTT. Its protein is CASSPSGFSNQPQHF. The chain couples TRBV18 to TRBJ1-5; D not certain. There are 15 residues in the CDR3. V was shortened by 2 bases and J by 1 base, with 9 bases between the two germline ends. Germline V gene data show CDR1 as KGHSH and CDR2 as LQKENI.

This clone appeared a few times. V and J are TRBV28 and TRBJ2-7; D not certain. This CDR3 contains 12 residues. Germline lookup yields CDR1 MDHEN and CDR2 SYDVKM. V lost 2 bases to trimming and J lost 4 bases, with 6 bases between them. CDR3 bases: TGTGCCAGCAGTTTACAGGTTTACGAGCAGTACTTC. Translation gives CASSLQVYEQYF.

The genes are TRBV6-2 or TRBV6-3 and TRBJ2-3; unclear D gene. The ends were cut back, 1 base at V and 1 base at J, with 12 bases in the middle. Germline CDR1 reads MNHEY; CDR2 reads SVGEGT. The CDR3 runs to 16 residues. CDR3 residues: CASSYFGSAGTDTQYF. In DNA form, the CDR3 reads TGTGCCAGCAGTTACTTTGGGTCGGCGGGCACAGATACGCAGTATTTT.

The chain recombines TRBV12-3 or TRBV12-4 with TRBJ1-1; a weak D match, TRBD1 (5 bases). V was shortened by 4 bases and J by 3 bases, with 9 bases between the two germline ends. The CDR3 loop spans 13 amino acids. For the CDR3, the DNA is TGTGCCAGCAGTTCCCAGGGTGACACTGAAGCTTTCTTT. This sequence encodes CASSSQGDTEAFF.

The CDR3 spells CAISQGHPGQKLFF. CDR3 sequence (DNA): TGTGCCATCAGTCAGGGACACCCTGGGCAAAAACTGTTTTTT. This chain links TRBV10-3 with TRBJ1-4, with D possibly TRBD1 on 6 matching bases. Trimming shortened V by 5 bases and J by 9 bases, and 16 bases separated the two germline ends. CDR1 and CDR2 (germline): ENHRY, SYGVKD. The CDR3 is 14 residues long.

V gene TRBV18 combines with J gene TRBJ2-2; tentative D call: TRBD2 (6 bases). Trimming pared 1 base from V and 5 bases from J, leaving 20 bases between. The CDR3 is 18 residues long. CDR1 and CDR2 (germline): KGHSH, LQKENI. The CDR3 bases are TGTGCCAGCTCACCACAATCGGGAACGGGAGAGAATACCGGGGAGCTGTTTTTT. Translating gives CASSPQSGTGENTGELFF. The variable domain in full, completed from reference TRBV18 and TRBJ2-2, reads NAGVMQNPRHLVRRRGQEARLRCSPMKGHSHVYWYRQLPEEGLKFMVYLQKENIIDESGMPKERFSAEFPKEGPSILRIQQVVRGDSAAYFCASSPQSGTGENTGELFFGEGSRLTVL.

The chain uses TRBV7-9 and TRBJ1-5; TRBD1 might be the D (5 bases). Trimming took 7 bases from V and 4 from J, leaving 11 bases between them. CDR3 length: 13 residues. The V gene's germline CDR1 is SEHNR and CDR2 FQNEAQ (reference sequence). The CDR3 reads CASNAGGNQPQHF. For the CDR3, the DNA is TGTGCCAGCAACGCGGGGGGGAATCAGCCCCAGCATTTT.

With respect to this clone: No conserved phenylalanine or tryptophan ends this CDR3, so it is likely a read error. The DNA is left out, because the CDR3 cannot be placed on it with certainty; the CDR3 is given as TCRdb lists it. This rearrangement joins TRBV5-5 to TRBJ2-3; the table's TRBD1 call for D was not verified on the DNA. Germline V gene sequence: CDR1 SGHKS, CDR2 YYEKEE (reference sequence). Inclusive of both ends, the CDR3 amounts to 13 amino acids. Here the CDR3 reads CASTSDGQPRAKD.

This chain connects TRBV20-1 to TRBJ2-1, with TRBD2 matching 7 bases. The CDR3 runs 15 residues. Unmatched junction bases numbered 7, after V lost 3 bases and J lost 2 bases. Germline V gives CDR1 DFQATT, CDR2 SNEGSKA (reference sequence). This CDR3 reads CSASGAGVAYNEQFF. The CDR3 DNA is TGCAGTGCTAGTGGTGCGGGGGTTGCCTACAATGAGCAGTTCTTC.